The sample holds a few counts of the clone carrying this T cell receptor beta chain. Its antigen is undetermined. Individual cDNA molecules received unique molecular identifiers during library preparation. TCRdb reanalysed the 5' RACE reads using MiXCR and keeps one entry per CDR3 protein. The sample consists of fewer than 30,000 distinct CDR3 sequences, around 5.4% of them appearing once. This entry comes from a study of early T cells in non-severe SARS-CoV-2 infection. Study-level background: Bulk RNA taken from unsorted whole blood was sequenced, leaving chains unpaired.

CDR1 MNHEY and CDR2 SMNVEV come from the germline V gene (reference sequence). The CDR3 has 13 amino acids. Trimming stripped 2 bases from V and 9 bases from J, with 11 bases between. Overall study results and limits: Private and CD4 specificities were missed by VDJdb matching, skewed to anti-spike CD8.

The genes are TRBV27 and TRBJ2-1; D gene uncertain. The TCR was taken from an adult who was a healthcare worker with PCR-confirmed SARS-CoV-2 infection or an uninfected control (not recorded which). The sequencing input was whole blood. The CDR3 bases are TGTGCCAGCAGTTTAGTCAGGCTCGGTGAGCAGTTCTTC. Its protein is CASSLVRLGEQFF.